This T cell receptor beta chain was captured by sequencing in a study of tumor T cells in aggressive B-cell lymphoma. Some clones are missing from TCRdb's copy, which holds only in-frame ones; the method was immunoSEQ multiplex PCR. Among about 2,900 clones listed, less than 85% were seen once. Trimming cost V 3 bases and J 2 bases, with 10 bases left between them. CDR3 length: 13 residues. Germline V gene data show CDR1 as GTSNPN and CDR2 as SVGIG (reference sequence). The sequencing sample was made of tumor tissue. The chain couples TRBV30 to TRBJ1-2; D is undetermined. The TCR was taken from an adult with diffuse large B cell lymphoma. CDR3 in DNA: TGTGCCTGGAGGACAAATCGGAACTATGGCTACACCTTC. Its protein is CAWRTNRNYGYTF.